This T cell receptor (beta chain) was retrieved from a study of blood T cell dynamics during melanoma immunotherapy. The method was immunoSEQ multiplex PCR; TCRdb's version includes in-frame clones alone and lacks a portion of them. Among over 9,500 clones listed, around four fifths were seen once. Time point reported: pre-treatment baseline. At 12 weeks after first infusion, RECIST 1.1 defined response for most patients. J lost 4 bases, V lost 6 bases, and 10 bases had no gene match. This CDR3 region has 15 residues. Germline lookup yields CDR1 MNHNY and CDR2 SVGAGI (reference sequence). The genes are TRBV6-6 and TRBJ1-1, with TRBD1 matching over 8 bases. This receptor was taken from a human donor with melanoma. The material sequenced was blood, taken from a patient treated with checkpoint blockade. The CDR3 spells CASRTTGGTGTEAFF. The CDR3 bases are TGTGCCAGCAGAACTACAGGGGGGACGGGCACTGAAGCTTTCTTT.